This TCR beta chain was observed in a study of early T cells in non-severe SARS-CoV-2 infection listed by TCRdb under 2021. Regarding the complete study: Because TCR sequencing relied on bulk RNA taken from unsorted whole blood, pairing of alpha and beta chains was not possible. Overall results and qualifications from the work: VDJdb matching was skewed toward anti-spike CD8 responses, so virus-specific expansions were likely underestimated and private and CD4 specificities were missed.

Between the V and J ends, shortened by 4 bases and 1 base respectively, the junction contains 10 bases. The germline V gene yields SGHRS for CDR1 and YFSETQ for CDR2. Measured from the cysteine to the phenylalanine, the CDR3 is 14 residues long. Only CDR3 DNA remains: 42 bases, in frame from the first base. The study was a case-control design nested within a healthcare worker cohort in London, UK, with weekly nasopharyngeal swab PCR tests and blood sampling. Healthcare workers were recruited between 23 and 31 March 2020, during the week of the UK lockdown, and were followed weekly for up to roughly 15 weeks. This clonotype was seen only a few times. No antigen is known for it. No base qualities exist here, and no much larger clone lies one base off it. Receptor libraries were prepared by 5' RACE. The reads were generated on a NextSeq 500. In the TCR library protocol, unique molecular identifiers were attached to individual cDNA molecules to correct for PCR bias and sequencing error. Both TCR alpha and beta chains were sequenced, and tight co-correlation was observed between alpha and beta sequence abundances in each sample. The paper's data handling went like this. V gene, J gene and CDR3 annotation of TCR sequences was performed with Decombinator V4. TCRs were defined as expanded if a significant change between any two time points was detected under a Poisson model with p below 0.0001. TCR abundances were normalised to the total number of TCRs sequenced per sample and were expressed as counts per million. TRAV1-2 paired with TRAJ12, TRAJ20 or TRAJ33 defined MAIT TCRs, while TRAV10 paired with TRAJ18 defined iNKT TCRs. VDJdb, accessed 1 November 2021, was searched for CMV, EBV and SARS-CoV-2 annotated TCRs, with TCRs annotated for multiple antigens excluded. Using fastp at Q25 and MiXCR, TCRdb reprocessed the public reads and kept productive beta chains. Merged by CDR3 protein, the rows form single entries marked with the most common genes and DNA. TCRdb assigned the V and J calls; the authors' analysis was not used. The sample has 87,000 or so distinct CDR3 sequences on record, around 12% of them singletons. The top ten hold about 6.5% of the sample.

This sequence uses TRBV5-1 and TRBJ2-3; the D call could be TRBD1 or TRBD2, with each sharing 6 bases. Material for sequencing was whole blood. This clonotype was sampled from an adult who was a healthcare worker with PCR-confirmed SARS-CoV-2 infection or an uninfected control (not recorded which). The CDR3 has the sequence CASSRGDGTDTQYF. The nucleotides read TGCGCCAGCAGCAGGGGGGACGGCACAGATACGCAGTATTTT.